The rows below give T cell receptor beta chains drawn from one sample of a study of neurological immune-mediated disorders. MiXCR, run by TCRdb on the 5' RACE reads, gives a single entry per CDR3 protein. The sample lists 30,000 or so distinct CDR3 sequences; about 16% were seen once. Sequencing used PBMCs. Receptors were obtained from a man between 65 and 80 years old in good health. Each CDR3 is given with its conserved first and last residue. D genes are given only for firm matches. Size is stated for part of the rows, as once, few or many counts, or as a class when the clone is expanded.

clone_size: few
d_call: -
v_call: TRBV6-6
j_call: TRBJ1-3
cdr3_length: 17
cdr3_nt: TGTGCCAGCAGTTACTCCTTTGCAGGGAACTCTGGAAACACCATATATTTT
cdr3_aa: CASSYSFAGNSGNTIYF

clone_size: many
d_call: -
v_call: TRBV7-8
j_call: TRBJ1-1
cdr3_length: 16
cdr3_nt: TGTGCCAGCAGCTTCACGGGAATCCCCATGAACACTGAAGCTTTCTTT
cdr3_aa: CASSFTGIPMNTEAFF

clone_size: -
d_call: -
v_call: TRBV3-1
j_call: TRBJ1-2
cdr3_length: 15
cdr3_nt: TGTGCCAGCAGCCAAGCGGGAAGGGAGTACTATGGCTACACCTTC
cdr3_aa: CASSQAGREYYGYTF

clone_size: many
d_call: -
v_call: TRBV24-1
j_call: TRBJ2-3
cdr3_length: 16
cdr3_nt: TGTGCCACCAGTGACCTCGGACAGCCGGCCACAGATACGCAGTATTTT
cdr3_aa: CATSDLGQPATDTQYF

clone_size: many
d_call: -
v_call: TRBV5-6
j_call: TRBJ1-1
cdr3_length: 15
cdr3_nt: TGTGCCAGCAGCTCGGGTCCCCTCGAAGGTTCCGAAGCTTTCTTT
cdr3_aa: CASSSGPLEGSEAFF

clone_size: many
d_call: -
v_call: TRBV7-7
j_call: TRBJ2-2
cdr3_length: 13
cdr3_nt: TGTGCCAGCAGCTTAGCGGTAGGGAGGGAGCTGTTTTTT
cdr3_aa: CASSLAVGRELFF

clone_size: many
d_call: -
v_call: TRBV20-1
j_call: TRBJ1-6
cdr3_length: 13
cdr3_nt: TGCAGTGCTAGGACAGGAATATATTCACCCCTCCACTTT
cdr3_aa: CSARTGIYSPLHF

clone_size: -
d_call: -
v_call: TRBV20-1
j_call: TRBJ1-4
cdr3_length: 13
cdr3_nt: TGCAGTGCTCTCCAGTTAACTAATGAAAAACTGTTTTTT
cdr3_aa: CSALQLTNEKLFF

clone_size: many
d_call: -
v_call: TRBV7-2
j_call: TRBJ2-7
cdr3_length: 15
cdr3_nt: TGTGCCAGCAGCTTATGGGGGGTTAGCTCCTACGAGCAGTACTTC
cdr3_aa: CASSLWGVSSYEQYF

clone_size: many
d_call: TRBD1
v_call: TRBV5-1
j_call: TRBJ2-1
cdr3_length: 15
cdr3_nt: TGCGCCAGCAGCTTGTCCAGGGGGCCTTACAATGAGCAGTTCTTC
cdr3_aa: CASSLSRGPYNEQFF

clone_size: many
d_call: -
v_call: TRBV29-1
j_call: TRBJ1-2
cdr3_length: 12
cdr3_nt: TGCAGCGCAATTGATGCAGGGGACGGCTACACCTTC
cdr3_aa: CSAIDAGDGYTF

clone_size: many
d_call: -
v_call: TRBV6-5
j_call: TRBJ2-2
cdr3_length: 14
cdr3_nt: TGTGCCAGCAGTCGATCTGAGTGGGCCGGGGAGCTGTTTTTT
cdr3_aa: CASSRSEWAGELFF

clone_size: -
d_call: -
v_call: TRBV6-5
j_call: TRBJ2-7
cdr3_length: 12
cdr3_nt: TGTGCCAGCAGACCCAGTTTAGGCGAGCAGTACTTC
cdr3_aa: CASRPSLGEQYF

clone_size: -
d_call: -
v_call: TRBV7-9
j_call: TRBJ2-1
cdr3_length: 17
cdr3_nt: TGTGCCAGCAGTCGCGGACGGATTCCGTCCCCACAATGGGTGCAGTTCTTC
cdr3_aa: CASSRGRIPSPQWVQFF

clone_size: many
d_call: -
v_call: TRBV12-3/TRBV12-4
j_call: TRBJ2-1
cdr3_length: 14
cdr3_nt: TGTGCCAGCAGTTCCTACAGGGATGCCAATGAGCAGTTCTTC
cdr3_aa: CASSSYRDANEQFF

clone_size: many
d_call: TRBD1
v_call: TRBV18
j_call: TRBJ2-7
cdr3_length: 13
cdr3_nt: TGTGCCAGCTCTTACACAGGGGCCGGCGAGCAGTACTTC
cdr3_aa: CASSYTGAGEQYF

clone_size: many
d_call: -
v_call: TRBV7-2
j_call: TRBJ2-7
cdr3_length: 13
cdr3_nt: TGTGCCAGCAGCTTAGAGGGTGGCTACGAGCAGTACTTC
cdr3_aa: CASSLEGGYEQYF

clone_size: many
d_call: TRBD2
v_call: TRBV9
j_call: TRBJ2-2
cdr3_length: 15
cdr3_nt: TGTGCCAGCAACCCTAGCGGGGGGGCTACCGGGGAGCTGTTTTTT
cdr3_aa: CASNPSGGATGELFF

clone_size: many
d_call: -
v_call: TRBV29-1
j_call: TRBJ1-2
cdr3_length: 12
cdr3_nt: TGCAGCGTTGAGGGGGGGCAGGGTGGCTACACCTTC
cdr3_aa: CSVEGGQGGYTF

clone_size: many
d_call: -
v_call: TRBV20-1
j_call: TRBJ2-1
cdr3_length: 11
cdr3_nt: TGCAGTGCTGGACTCTACAATGAGCAGTTCTTC
cdr3_aa: CSAGLYNEQFF

clone_size: many
d_call: -
v_call: TRBV11-2
j_call: TRBJ2-7
cdr3_length: 11
cdr3_nt: TGTGCCAGCAGCCCAGGGAACGAGCAGTACTTC
cdr3_aa: CASSPGNEQYF

clone_size: -
d_call: -
v_call: TRBV10-3
j_call: TRBJ2-7
cdr3_length: 14
cdr3_nt: TGTGCCATCAGCCCATCTTCGGGGGGCTACGACCAGTACTTC
cdr3_aa: CAISPSSGGYDQYF

clone_size: many
d_call: TRBD1
v_call: TRBV6-2/TRBV6-3
j_call: TRBJ2-2
cdr3_length: 18
cdr3_nt: TGTGCCAGCAGTTTCCCCGGGACAGGGGGTACTAACACCGGGGAGCTGTTTTTT
cdr3_aa: CASSFPGTGGTNTGELFF

clone_size: -
d_call: -
v_call: TRBV6-5
j_call: TRBJ2-7
cdr3_length: 13
cdr3_nt: TGTGCCAGCAGTTTCCGGGACCGAACCATTGAGGACTTC
cdr3_aa: CASSFRDRTIEDF

clone_size: many
d_call: -
v_call: TRBV18
j_call: TRBJ1-5
cdr3_length: 14
cdr3_nt: TGTGCCAGCTCACCACAGGGTCGCAATCAGCCCCAGCATTTT
cdr3_aa: CASSPQGRNQPQHF

clone_size: -
d_call: TRBD2
v_call: TRBV7-3
j_call: TRBJ2-1
cdr3_length: 18
cdr3_nt: TGTGCCAGCAGCTCTCGACCGGGACTAGCGCTGGGTGGGAATGAGCAGTTCTTC
cdr3_aa: CASSSRPGLALGGNEQFF

clone_size: -
d_call: -
v_call: TRBV6-5
j_call: TRBJ2-3
cdr3_length: 15
cdr3_nt: TGTGCCAGCAGTTCCCCCGGGGAACCCACAGATACGCAGTATTTT
cdr3_aa: CASSSPGEPTDTQYF

clone_size: many
d_call: -
v_call: TRBV4-3
j_call: TRBJ2-7
cdr3_length: 14
cdr3_nt: TGCGCCAGCAGCCAAGCTCGAGGGGGTTACGAGCAGTACTTC
cdr3_aa: CASSQARGGYEQYF

clone_size: many
d_call: -
v_call: TRBV20-1
j_call: TRBJ2-3
cdr3_length: 13
cdr3_nt: TGCAGTGGGACAGCAGCTAGCACAGATACGCAGTATTTT
cdr3_aa: CSGTAASTDTQYF

clone_size: many
d_call: TRBD1
v_call: TRBV7-3
j_call: TRBJ2-3
cdr3_length: 14
cdr3_nt: TGTGCCAGCAGCCCAAGGGCTGGGACAGAAACGCAGTATTTT
cdr3_aa: CASSPRAGTETQYF

clone_size: many
d_call: TRBD1
v_call: TRBV20-1
j_call: TRBJ2-7
cdr3_length: 17
cdr3_nt: TGCAGTGCTAGAGTGACAGCCGGGACAGGGGGCTCCTACGAGCAGTACTTC
cdr3_aa: CSARVTAGTGGSYEQYF

clone_size: -
d_call: TRBD2
v_call: TRBV11-2
j_call: TRBJ2-3
cdr3_length: 16
cdr3_nt: TGTGCCAGCAGCCTCATCCTAGCGGGGAGCACAGATACGCAGTATTTT
cdr3_aa: CASSLILAGSTDTQYF

clone_size: many
d_call: -
v_call: TRBV11-2
j_call: TRBJ2-7
cdr3_length: 13
cdr3_nt: TGTGCCAGCAGCTTGAGCAACGGCTACGAGCAGTACTTC
cdr3_aa: CASSLSNGYEQYF

clone_size: many
d_call: TRBD2
v_call: TRBV5-1
j_call: TRBJ2-2
cdr3_length: 15
cdr3_nt: TGCGCCAGCAGCTTAGGACTAGCGGGCACCGGGGAGCTGTTTTTT
cdr3_aa: CASSLGLAGTGELFF

clone_size: many
d_call: -
v_call: TRBV7-2
j_call: TRBJ1-1
cdr3_length: 13
cdr3_nt: TGTGCCAGCAGCCAGAAGCGGGACACTGAAGCTTTCTTT
cdr3_aa: CASSQKRDTEAFF

clone_size: many
d_call: TRBD1
v_call: TRBV6-2/TRBV6-3
j_call: TRBJ2-1
cdr3_length: 18
cdr3_nt: TGTGCCAGCACGGCAGGGGGTTCGGCACAAAACTCCTACAATGAGCAGTTCTTC
cdr3_aa: CASTAGGSAQNSYNEQFF

clone_size: many
d_call: TRBD1
v_call: TRBV20-1
j_call: TRBJ1-1
cdr3_length: 14
cdr3_nt: TGCAGTGCTAGAGAGGGACAGGGAGGGACTGAAGCTTTCTTT
cdr3_aa: CSAREGQGGTEAFF

clone_size: many
d_call: TRBD1
v_call: TRBV27
j_call: TRBJ2-6
cdr3_length: 16
cdr3_nt: TGTGCCAGCAGTCTCGGGACAGGGGATGGGGCCAACGTCCTGACTTTC
cdr3_aa: CASSLGTGDGANVLTF

clone_size: many
d_call: -
v_call: TRBV4-3
j_call: TRBJ1-4
cdr3_length: 15
cdr3_nt: TGCGCCAGCAGCCAAGAGAGGGCTTATAATGAAAAACTGTTTTTT
cdr3_aa: CASSQERAYNEKLFF

clone_size: few
d_call: TRBD1
v_call: TRBV30
j_call: TRBJ1-2
cdr3_length: 15
cdr3_nt: TGTGCCTGGAGTGACCAACTCCGGGACAGGGGGGGCTACACCTTC
cdr3_aa: CAWSDQLRDRGGYTF

clone_size: few
d_call: -
v_call: TRBV18
j_call: TRBJ1-1
cdr3_length: 16
cdr3_nt: TGTGCCAGCTCACCAAGAGGGGGGACCAAGAACACTGAAGCTTTCTTT
cdr3_aa: CASSPRGGTKNTEAFF

clone_size: many
d_call: -
v_call: TRBV7-2
j_call: TRBJ2-7
cdr3_length: 14
cdr3_nt: TGTGCCAGCAGCCCAACGGGCCACCTGTACGAGCAGTACTTC
cdr3_aa: CASSPTGHLYEQYF

clone_size: many
d_call: -
v_call: TRBV10-3
j_call: TRBJ1-1
cdr3_length: 14
cdr3_nt: TGTGCCATCAGTGAGAGGGCCGGAAACACTGAAGCTTTCTTT
cdr3_aa: CAISERAGNTEAFF

clone_size: few
d_call: -
v_call: TRBV5-1
j_call: TRBJ1-5
cdr3_length: 15
cdr3_nt: TGCGCCCTGGGGGGGCCCATACATAGCAATCAGCCCCAGCATTTT
cdr3_aa: CALGGPIHSNQPQHF

clone_size: many
d_call: -
v_call: TRBV7-2
j_call: TRBJ2-1
cdr3_length: 13
cdr3_nt: TGTGCCAGCAGCTCGACTCCTTACAATGAGCAGTTCTTC
cdr3_aa: CASSSTPYNEQFF

clone_size: few
d_call: -
v_call: TRBV6-5
j_call: TRBJ2-7
cdr3_length: 14
cdr3_nt: TGTGCCAGCGGGACACTCGGGGCCCTCTACGAGCAGTACTTC
cdr3_aa: CASGTLGALYEQYF

clone_size: -
d_call: TRBD1
v_call: TRBV27
j_call: TRBJ2-1
cdr3_length: 14
cdr3_nt: TGTGCCATTCGGGGACAGGGCGGTTACAATGAGCAGTTCTTC
cdr3_aa: CAIRGQGGYNEQFF

clone_size: many
d_call: TRBD2
v_call: TRBV9
j_call: TRBJ2-5
cdr3_length: 15
cdr3_nt: TGTGCCAGCAGCGTACTAGCGGGGGCCCAAGAGACCCAGTACTTC
cdr3_aa: CASSVLAGAQETQYF

clone_size: many
d_call: TRBD2
v_call: TRBV29-1
j_call: TRBJ2-3
cdr3_length: 16
cdr3_nt: TGCAGCGTTGAAGGTTTAGCGGGGGGCGTCACAGATACGCAGTATTTT
cdr3_aa: CSVEGLAGGVTDTQYF